These 21 T cell receptor beta chains were sequenced from one sample in a study of a mutant IDH1 vaccine in newly diagnosed glioma. For these receptors, no antigen is known. As for time point: week 23, last vaccination. Vaccination used 300 ug of mutant IDH1 20-mer peptide per dose, with topical imiquimod. Using immunoSEQ multiplex PCR, the repertoire was profiled, and TCRdb retains in-frame clones only, with some absent. This sample has about 67,000 clones, with roughly 84% found just once. The sample here was PBMCs, taken from a glioma patient whose treatment included an IDH1 peptide vaccine. These receptors were obtained from a man younger than 35 with glioma.

The rearrangement joins TRBV7-9 to TRBJ2-7; TRBD1 matches at 7 bases. CDR3 length equals 18 residues. V trimming: 5 bases; J trimming: 1 base; junction bases outside the gene matches: 17. Germline loops: CDR1 SEHNR, CDR2 FQNEAQ (reference sequence). The CDR3 nucleotides are TGTGCCAGCAGCCCATACAAAGGACAGGACCCATGGTCCTACGAGCAGTACTTC. This codes for CASSPYKGQDPWSYEQYF.

The chain is built from TRBV4-3 and TRBJ1-1, with D maybe TRBD1 (6 bases). The CDR3 is 16 residues long. The germline V and J ends were trimmed by 4 bases and 5 bases, with 20 bases remaining between them. CDR1 and CDR2 (germline): LGHNA, YSLEER. CDR3 sequence: CASSPDTGWAGTEAFF. The DNA of the CDR3 is TGCGCCAGCAGCCCGGATACAGGGTGGGCAGGGACTGAAGCTTTCTTT.

The chain combines TRBV19 with TRBJ1-5, with D unclear. The CDR3 runs to 16 residues. CDR1 is LNHDA and CDR2 is SQIVND in the germline V gene (reference sequence). Between the trimmed V and J ends, which lost 5 bases and 2 bases, there was a span of 16 bases. DNA for the CDR3: TGTGCCAGTAGTCGCGGGTCCTGGACGGGCAATCAGCCCCAGCATTTT. Translating gives CASSRGSWTGNQPQHF.

The J gene is TRBJ1-2, the V gene TRBV20-1; D remains unclear. This CDR3 has 11 residues. V lost 6 bases and J 8 bases, leaving 13 bases between the germline ends. Per germline, CDR1 DFQATT and CDR2 SNEGSKA (reference sequence). The CDR3: CSAIGPGGYTF. CDR3 in DNA: TGCAGTGCGATAGGCCCGGGAGGCTACACCTTC.

The chain has TRBV4-1 and TRBJ2-3; possibly TRBD2 for D (7 bases). This CDR3 spans 17 amino acids. V shed 4 bases and J shed 0 bases, with 17 bases lying between them. Germline loops: CDR1 MGHRA, CDR2 YSYEKL. CDR3 nucleotide sequence: TGCGCCAGCAGCCTACTTTCGGCGGGGGCTAGCACAGATACGCAGTATTTT. This encodes CASSLLSAGASTDTQYF.

This chain uses TRBV9 with TRBJ1-4; TRBD1 agrees at 11 bases. CDR3 length: 16 residues. Trimming at V came to 4 bases and at J to 3 bases, leaving 5 bases not matched to a gene. Germline assignment: CDR1 SGDLS and CDR2 YYNGEE. For the CDR3, the DNA is TGTGCCAGCAGCCCCGGACAGGGGGCCTCTAATGAAAAACTGTTTTTT. It specifies CASSPGQGASNEKLFF.

The V call is TRBV5-1, the J call TRBJ1-2; 10 bases line up with TRBD1. Germline V gene lookup returns CDR1 SGHRS and CDR2 YFSETQ. This CDR3 has 15 amino acids. The junction had 11 bases not matched to a gene; V was cut back by 6 bases and J by 6 bases. The CDR3 protein is CASKNGTGTGDGYTF. CDR3 bases: TGCGCCAGCAAAAACGGAACCGGGACAGGGGATGGCTACACCTTC.

The J gene is TRBJ2-5, the V gene TRBV7-9; 7 bases fit TRBD1. This CDR3 has 17 amino acids. Losses at the gene ends were 3 bases for V and 1 base for J; bases not matched to a gene: 11. Germline V gives CDR1 SEHNR, CDR2 FQNEAQ (reference sequence). CDR3 in DNA: TGTGCCAGCAGCTTTGCGACTCACGGGACAGCCCAAGAGACCCAGTACTTC. Translation gives CASSFATHGTAQETQYF. Full variable domain (missing parts from reference TRBV7-9 and TRBJ2-5): DTGVSQNPRHKITKRGQNVTFRCDPISEHNRLYWYRQTLGQGPEFLTYFQNEAQLEKSRLLSDRFSAERPKGSFSTLEIQRTEQGDSAMYLCASSFATHGTAQETQYFGPGTRLLVL.

This clone occurred a few times. The rearrangement links TRBV5-1 to TRBJ2-1; 8 bases fit TRBD2. The trim removed 4 bases at V and 2 bases at J, leaving 8 bases unmatched. The CDR3 totals 16 residues. CDR1 and CDR2 (germline): SGHRS, YFSETQ. The CDR3 nucleotides are TGCGCCAGCAGCACGGGGGGGGGTATCCCCTACAATGAGCAGTTCTTC. This translates into CASSTGGGIPYNEQFF.

This chain connects TRBV19 to TRBJ1-5; no firm D call. The CDR3 length is 16 residues. Germline loops: CDR1 LNHDA, CDR2 SQIVND (reference sequence). V lost 3 bases and J 4 bases, leaving 16 bases between the germline ends. The CDR3 sequence is CASSIFPRLSNQPQHF. Here the CDR3 DNA reads TGTGCCAGTAGTATTTTTCCCAGATTGTCAAATCAGCCCCAGCATTTT.

This clone has just a few counts. This chain uses TRBV5-1 with TRBJ2-2; no firm D call. This CDR3 spans 15 amino acids. The germline V and J ends were trimmed by 4 bases and 2 bases, with 12 bases remaining between them. CDR1 and CDR2 (germline): SGHRS, YFSETQ. The CDR3 loop is CASSPENLNTGELFF. As DNA, the CDR3 is TGCGCCAGCAGCCCCGAGAACCTTAACACCGGGGAGCTGTTTTTT.

V and J are TRBV4-2 and TRBJ2-1; 9 positions match TRBD2. The V and J ends lost 4 bases and 5 bases, in that order; junction bases with no gene match: 18. CDR3 size: 19 residues. CDR1 is LGHNA and CDR2 is YNFKEQ in the germline V gene. The CDR3 here is CASSPPGALAGRPNNEQFF. The CDR3 DNA reads TGTGCCAGCAGCCCACCTGGGGCGCTAGCGGGACGGCCTAACAATGAGCAGTTCTTC.

The chain is built from TRBV30 and TRBJ2-3; TRBD1 is a possible D gene (6 bases). V was shortened by 5 bases and J by 3 bases, with 18 bases between the two germline ends. Germline CDR1 reads GTSNPN; CDR2 reads SVGIG (reference sequence). CDR3 length equals 15 residues. The CDR3 spells CAWGLTGFGTDTQYF. The CDR3 DNA follows: TGTGCCTGGGGCCTTACAGGGTTTGGAACAGATACGCAGTATTTT.

This chain uses TRBV28 with TRBJ1-3, with a tentative D call TRBD1 (5 bases). V shed 6 bases and J shed 4 bases, with 16 bases lying between them. CDR1 is MDHEN and CDR2 is SYDVKM in the germline V gene. CDR3 length: 15 amino acids. For the CDR3, the DNA is TGTGCCAGCAGCTCACAGGTATCAGTCGGAAACACCATATATTTT. Protein product: CASSSQVSVGNTIYF.

The rearrangement joins TRBV4-1 to TRBJ1-1; TRBD1 matches 10 bases. With 4 bases clipped from V and 4 bases from J, the junction kept 9 bases outside the gene matches. The CDR3 contains 16 residues. CDR1 MGHRA and CDR2 YSYEKL come from the germline V gene. This CDR3 is CASSLRDRGAGTEAFF. The CDR3 nucleotides are TGCGCCAGCAGCCTCCGGGACAGGGGCGCGGGCACTGAAGCTTTCTTT.

By share, this clone ranks as medium-sized. The chain joins TRBV11-2 to TRBJ1-1; D is unresolved. There are 15 residues in the CDR3. Germline V gives CDR1 SGHAT, CDR2 FQNNGV. The ends were cut back, 0 bases at V and 0 bases at J, with 8 bases in the middle. The CDR3 region is CASSLERPLNTEAFF. The CDR3 DNA reads TGTGCCAGCAGCTTAGAGCGGCCGTTGAACACTGAAGCTTTCTTT.

This clone was detected a few times. The gene calls are TRBV4-2 and TRBJ1-2, with TRBD1 matching 7 bases. The V gene end was trimmed by 2 bases and the J gene end by 1 base; junction bases not matched to a gene: 4. CDR3 length equals 15 residues. CDR1 is LGHNA, CDR2 YNFKEQ, per germline. The CDR3 loop reads CASSQRDSLNYGYTF. The CDR3, as DNA: TGTGCCAGCAGCCAAAGGGACAGCCTTAACTATGGCTACACCTTC.

The chain couples TRBV9 to TRBJ2-6; D possibly corresponds to TRBD2 (6 bases). V was pared by 2 bases and J by 4 bases, with 16 bases between. Per germline, CDR1 SGDLS and CDR2 YYNGEE. This CDR3 has 17 amino acids. The CDR3 DNA reads TGTGCCAGCAGCGTCCCCCCCCGGGGGAACGGGGCCAACGTCCTGACTTTC. This encodes CASSVPPRGNGANVLTF.

This clone was picked up one time. This CDR3 is CASSQEDSVGGQTQYF. CDR3 in DNA: TGCGCCAGCAGCCAAGAGGATAGCGTCGGGGGTCAGACCCAGTACTTC. The chain carries TRBV4-3 and TRBJ2-5; weak D call: TRBD2 (6 bases). Germline CDR1 reads LGHNA; CDR2 reads YSLEER. The CDR3 loop spans 16 amino acids. Deletions cut 0 bases from V and 6 bases from J, with 17 bases between.

The rearrangement joins TRBV25-1 to TRBJ1-2; weak D call: TRBD1 (5 bases). CDR3 length: 13 amino acids. Trimming cost V 2 bases and J 4 bases, with 8 bases left between them. Germline lookup yields CDR1 MGHDK and CDR2 SYGVNS. This chain's CDR3 is CASSEGGRYGYTF. The CDR3 nucleotides are TGTGCCAGCAGTGAAGGGGGACGCTATGGCTACACCTTC.

This chain joins TRBV6-5 and TRBJ2-6, with unresolved D. In germline, CDR1 is MNHEY, CDR2 SVGAGI. Trimming took off 6 bases at V and 2 bases at J, with 11 bases between the two ends. The CDR3 length is 15 residues. Written as DNA, the CDR3 is TGTGCCAGCAGCGTACAGCCCCCTGGGGCCAACGTCCTGACTTTC. This translates into CASSVQPPGANVLTF.